The next 32 T cell receptor beta chains were all read from a single sample in a study of blood T cell repertoires in COVID-19. Only in-frame clones appear in the TCRdb table, and some are missing; sequencing was by immunoSEQ multiplex PCR. Of 120,000 or so clones detected, more than 75% appear once; the ten largest clones hold less than 5%. Sequencing used peripheral blood. The receptors shown here come from a man between 60 and 70 years old with COVID-19, enrolled during active disease.

The chain couples TRBV5-5 to TRBJ2-7; 8 nucleotides agree with TRBD2. Germline V lookup: CDR1 SGHKS, CDR2 YYEKEE (reference sequence). V was clipped by 0 bases and J by 3 bases; unmatched bases: 5. The CDR3 is 15 residues long. CDR3 nucleotide sequence: TGTGCCAGCAGCTTGGCGGGGACTAGGGACTACGAGCAGTACTTC. This translates into CASSLAGTRDYEQYF.

This clone was seen a few times. The V call is TRBV30, the J call TRBJ2-5; 14 bases line up with TRBD2. The CDR3 is made up of 15 amino acids. CDR1 and CDR2 from the germline V gene are GTSNPN and SVGIG (reference sequence). V was clipped by 3 bases and J by 6 bases; unmatched bases: 6. This CDR3 is CAWSTGTSGSQTQYF. DNA of the CDR3: TGTGCCTGGAGCACCGGGACTAGCGGGAGTCAGACCCAGTACTTC.

The chain carries TRBV3-1 (or the pseudogene TRBV3-2) and TRBJ1-5, with D unresolved. From germline, CDR1 is LGHDT and CDR2 YNNKEL (reference sequence). The CDR3 sequence is 13 residues long. V gave up 1 base and J gave up 7 bases, with 8 bases separating them. CDR3 residues: CASSQGERQPQHF. The CDR3 DNA reads as TGTGCCAGCAGCCAAGGGGAGAGGCAGCCCCAGCATTTT.

The chain employs TRBV4-1 and TRBJ2-6; 10 nucleotides line up with TRBD1. The V gene end was trimmed by 1 base and the J gene end by 1 base; junction bases not matched to a gene: 4. The CDR3 extends over 18 amino acids. Germline CDR1 reads MGHRA; CDR2 reads YSYEKL. The CDR3, as DNA: TGCGCCAGCAGCCAAGGTCGGGACAGGGGTTCTGGGGCCAACGTCCTGACTTTC. Translating it yields CASSQGRDRGSGANVLTF.

The chain recombines TRBV5-1 with TRBJ2-2, with D unclear. The CDR3 covers 16 residues. Germline assignment: CDR1 SGHRS and CDR2 YFSETQ. The V and J ends lost 1 base and 4 bases respectively, with 14 bases between them. CDR3 region: CASSLLPLRGTGELFF. CDR3 in DNA: TGCGCCAGCAGCTTGTTACCCCTTCGAGGCACCGGGGAGCTGTTTTTT.

This clone was counted a single time. The rearrangement links TRBV4-1 to TRBJ1-1; possible D gene TRBD1, 5 bases. The CDR3 runs 15 residues. CDR1 is MGHRA and CDR2 is YSYEKL in the germline V gene. Deletions cut 1 base from V and 3 bases from J, with 12 bases between. DNA for the CDR3: TGCGCCAGCAGCCAAGGGTCCGCGGGGGACACTGAAGCTTTCTTT. Amino acids: CASSQGSAGDTEAFF.

The CDR3 spells CASRGTGAGNTIYF. Here the CDR3 DNA reads TGTGCCAGCAGGGGGACAGGGGCAGGAAACACCATATATTTT. The chain links TRBV6-5 to TRBJ1-3, with TRBD1 matching 10 bases. Germline trimming cut 6 bases from V and 4 bases from J; bases unmatched to any gene: 3. The CDR3 extends over 14 amino acids. Looked up from germline, CDR1 is MNHEY and CDR2 is SVGAGI.

The rearrangement joins TRBV7-7 to TRBJ2-3; no definite D call. The germline gives CDR1 SSHAT, CDR2 FNYEAQ (reference sequence). Between the trimmed V and J ends, which lost 8 bases and 0 bases, there was a span of 6 bases. The CDR3 consists of 12 residues. The CDR3 DNA is TGTGCCAGCGGGCCGAGCACAGATACGCAGTATTTT. Protein sequence: CASGPSTDTQYF. Using reference TRBV7-7 and TRBJ2-3 for the parts outside the CDR3, the full variable domain is GAGVSQSPRYKVTKRGQDVTLRCDPISSHATLYWYQQALGQGPEFLTYFNYEAQPDKSGLPSDRFSAERPEGSISTLTIQRTEQRDSAMYRCASGPSTDTQYFGPGTRLTVL.

For the CDR3, the DNA is TGTGCCAGCAGCTTAGTTCCTCGGGGCAGGGGGGTATCCTACAATGAGCAGTTCTTC. Protein product: CASSLVPRGRGVSYNEQFF. The chain uses TRBV7-9 and TRBJ2-1; possible D gene TRBD1, 7 bases. CDR1 is SEHNR and CDR2 is FQNEAQ in the germline V gene (reference sequence). The CDR3 is made up of 19 amino acids. V dropped 1 base and J dropped 1 base, with 20 bases sitting between them.

The rearrangement links TRBV3-1 (or the pseudogene TRBV3-2) to TRBJ2-1; D is ambiguous. Germline CDR1 LGHDT, CDR2 YNNKEL (reference sequence). Trimming took off 0 bases at V and 8 bases at J, with 14 bases between the two ends. The CDR3 has 15 amino acids. The CDR3 sequence: CASSQDASGSHEQFF. The CDR3 DNA is TGTGCCAGCAGCCAAGATGCCTCAGGCAGCCATGAGCAGTTCTTC.

V gene TRBV3-1 (or the pseudogene TRBV3-2) combines with J gene TRBJ1-5; 7 positions match TRBD1. The V and J ends lost 4 bases and 3 bases, in that order; junction bases with no gene match: 3. The CDR3 is 14 residues long. The germline V gene has CDR1 LGHDT and CDR2 YNNKEL (reference sequence). CDR3 region: CASSLGQSNQPQHF. The DNA of the CDR3 is TGTGCCAGCAGCCTGGGACAGTCCAATCAGCCCCAGCATTTT.

The V and J genes are TRBV5-1 and TRBJ2-1; 11 bases are shared with TRBD1. Germline V gives CDR1 SGHRS, CDR2 YFSETQ. The CDR3 contains 17 residues. V shed 4 bases and J 0 bases; nucleotides not matched to a gene: 6. The CDR3 region is CASSTRDRGSSYNEQFF. The CDR3 DNA is TGCGCCAGCAGCACCCGGGACAGGGGGAGCTCCTACAATGAGCAGTTCTTC.

This rearrangement joins TRBV30 to TRBJ2-7; 7 bases are a match to TRBD2. The V gene end was trimmed by 4 bases and the J gene end by 3 bases; junction bases not matched to a gene: 3. Looked up from germline, CDR1 is GTSNPN and CDR2 is SVGIG (reference sequence). This CDR3 has 12 amino acids. CDR3 loop: CAWNTGGYEQYF. The CDR3 region has the DNA TGTGCCTGGAATACGGGGGGCTACGAGCAGTACTTC.

This clone was observed a single time. The J gene is TRBJ1-6, the V gene TRBV19; D possibly corresponds to TRBD1 (5 bases). CDR3 length: 16 residues. The ends were cut back, 3 bases at V and 6 bases at J, with 15 bases in the middle. Germline lookup yields CDR1 LNHDA and CDR2 SQIVND (reference sequence). The CDR3 DNA reads as TGTGCCAGTAGTATTCAAAAAGGGGTTGGTAATTCACCCCTCCACTTT. Translating gives CASSIQKGVGNSPLHF.

This chain joins TRBV19 and TRBJ2-3; 9 bases agree with TRBD2. V was pared by 6 bases and J by 4 bases, with 8 bases of the junction left unmatched. Looked up from germline, CDR1 is LNHDA and CDR2 is SQIVND (reference sequence). This CDR3 is 15 amino acids long. In DNA, the CDR3 is TGTGCCAGTAGGATCTTTAGCGGGAGCGCAGATACGCAGTATTTT. It specifies CASRIFSGSADTQYF.

This sequence joins TRBV28 and TRBJ1-5; no definite D call. The V end was cut by 3 bases, the J end by 15 bases, with 18 bases between. CDR3 size: 13 residues. The V gene's germline CDR1 is MDHEN and CDR2 SYDVKM. The chain's CDR3 is CASSLSPQGRRHF. In nucleotides, the CDR3 is TGTGCCAGCAGTTTGTCCCCCCAAGGGAGGAGGCATTTT. Using reference TRBV28 and TRBJ1-5 for the parts outside the CDR3, the full variable domain is DVKVTQSSRYLVKRTGEKVFLECVQDMDHENMFWYRQDPGLGLRLIYFSYDVKMKEKGDIPEGYSVSREKKERFSLILESASTNQTSMYLCASSLSPQGRRHFGDGTRLSIL.

The J gene is TRBJ1-1, the V gene TRBV7-9, with 11 positions matching TRBD1. CDR3 length: 14 residues. V was pared by 5 bases and J by 10 bases, with 9 bases of the junction left unmatched. The germline CDR1 and CDR2 sequences are SEHNR and FQNEAQ (reference sequence). CDR3 sequence reads: CASSPRDRGLSAFF. The CDR3 DNA is TGTGCCAGCAGCCCTCGGGACAGGGGGTTGTCAGCTTTCTTT.

This chain links TRBV5-1 with TRBJ2-7; tentatively, D is TRBD2 (6 bases). Germline loops: CDR1 SGHRS, CDR2 YFSETQ. Trimming left V 0 bases short and J 3 bases short, with 10 bases between. The CDR3 consists of 14 residues. The CDR3 is CASSLGGTDYEQYF. DNA of the CDR3: TGCGCCAGCAGCTTGGGAGGGACTGACTACGAGCAGTACTTC.

V and J are TRBV6-5 and TRBJ2-1, with D possibly TRBD2 on 5 matching bases. The CDR3 has 14 residues. Germline V gene sequence: CDR1 MNHEY, CDR2 SVGAGI. The germline V and J ends were trimmed by 4 bases and 6 bases, with 13 bases remaining between them. The CDR3 DNA is TGTGCCAGCAGTTCTTCCCGGGAATCCAATGAGCAGTTCTTC. It encodes CASSSSRESNEQFF.

V usage is TRBV24-1 and J usage is TRBJ1-3; unclear D gene. Trimming removed 6 bases from V and 4 bases from J, with 18 bases in between. This CDR3 spans 16 amino acids. Germline CDR1 is KGHDR and CDR2 is SFDVKD. This chain's CDR3 is CATSSRLRSTGNTIYF. The CDR3 DNA reads as TGTGCCACCAGTAGCCGACTGCGCTCTACAGGAAACACCATATATTTT.

There are a few counts of this clone. At the DNA level, this CDR3 is encoded by other sequences in the same sample as well. CDR3 bases: TGTGCCAGCAGTTACTCGGGGGCAGGGGAAGAGACCCAGTACTTC. It encodes CASSYSGAGEETQYF. J is TRBJ2-5 and V is TRBV6-5; perhaps TRBD1 as D (6 bases). CDR3 length: 15 residues. V gave up 0 bases and J gave up 3 bases, with 11 bases separating them. In germline, CDR1 is MNHEY, CDR2 SVGAGI.

The chain uses TRBV5-1 and TRBJ1-1; TRBD1 matches at 8 bases. This CDR3 is 14 amino acids long. V trimming: 2 bases; J trimming: 2 bases; junction bases outside the gene matches: 2. Germline CDR1 is SGHRS and CDR2 is YFSETQ. The DNA for the CDR3 is TGCGCCAGCAGCTTACAGGGGGGTAACACTGAAGCTTTCTTT. This encodes CASSLQGGNTEAFF.

The V and J genes are TRBV29-1 and TRBJ2-6; D is unresolved. V gave up 4 bases and J gave up 0 bases, with 4 bases separating them. Per the germline V gene, CDR1 is SQVTM and CDR2 is ANQGSEA. The CDR3 runs to 13 residues. Here the CDR3 reads CSVGVSGANVLTF. The CDR3 DNA is TGCAGCGTTGGAGTCTCTGGGGCCAACGTCCTGACTTTC.

The chain links TRBV24-1 to TRBJ1-2; TRBD1 matches 10 bases. V was clipped by 7 bases and J by 0 bases; unmatched bases: 4. Germline V gene sequence: CDR1 KGHDR, CDR2 SFDVKD. CDR3 size: 15 residues. CDR3: CATSPGTGANYGYTF. The CDR3 DNA sequence: TGTGCCACCAGCCCCGGGACAGGGGCTAACTATGGCTACACCTTC.

The genes are TRBV7-2 and TRBJ2-7, with D uncertain. This CDR3 region has 13 residues. Trimming took off 2 bases at V and 2 bases at J, with 7 bases between the two ends. Germline V gene sequence: CDR1 SGHTA, CDR2 FQGNSA. The CDR3 is CASSLTMAYEQYF. The CDR3 DNA follows: TGTGCCAGCAGCTTAACAATGGCCTACGAGCAGTACTTC.

This chain links TRBV5-4 with TRBJ2-6; 8 bases line up with TRBD1. CDR3 size: 16 residues. Trimming removed 3 bases from V and 2 bases from J; junction bases left unmatched: 4. Per germline, CDR1 SGHNT and CDR2 YYREEE (reference sequence). Here the CDR3 reads CASSSYRGTGANVLTF. In DNA form, the CDR3 reads TGTGCCAGCAGCTCGTACAGGGGGACTGGGGCCAACGTCCTGACTTTC. The entire variable domain, with the rest obtained from reference TRBV5-4 and TRBJ2-6, is as follows: ETGVTQSPTHLIKTRGQQVTLRCSSQSGHNTVSWYQQALGQGPQFIFQYYREEENGRGNFPPRFSGLQFPNYSSELNVNALELDDSALYLCASSSYRGTGANVLTFGAGSRLTVL.

The CDR3, as DNA: TGTGCCAGCAGCCTAGTTCACAGGGGGAATGAAAAACTGTTTTTT. Translation gives CASSLVHRGNEKLFF. V usage is TRBV11-2 and J usage is TRBJ1-4, with 8 bases that match TRBD1. The V gene's germline CDR1 is SGHAT and CDR2 FQNNGV. V was clipped by 5 bases and J by 5 bases; unmatched bases: 7. The CDR3 consists of 15 residues.

The chain has TRBV3-1 (or the pseudogene TRBV3-2) and TRBJ2-3, with TRBD2 matching over 8 bases. From germline, CDR1 is LGHDT and CDR2 YNNKEL (reference sequence). This CDR3 has 14 amino acids. Unmatched junction bases numbered 2, after V lost 1 base and J lost 5 bases. In DNA, the CDR3 is TGTGCCAGCAGCCAAGCTGCGGGAGGAGATACGCAGTATTTT. Translation: CASSQAAGGDTQYF.

CDR3 nucleotide sequence: TGTGCCAGCATCCCCGGGACTAAGAATACCGGGGAGCTGTTTTTT. It codes for CASIPGTKNTGELFF. This chain uses TRBV5-5 with TRBJ2-2; 7 bases match TRBD2. This CDR3 region has 15 residues. V trimming: 6 bases; J trimming: 5 bases; junction bases outside the gene matches: 10. CDR1 and CDR2 (germline): SGHKS, YYEKEE (reference sequence).

This chain joins TRBV4-1 and TRBJ1-5; 7 positions match TRBD1. Germline V gives CDR1 MGHRA, CDR2 YSYEKL. V lost 3 bases, J lost 7 bases, and 9 bases stayed unmatched. The CDR3 contains 15 residues. This CDR3 is CASSHPGQFGQPQHF. The DNA of the CDR3 is TGCGCCAGCAGCCATCCGGGACAGTTCGGACAGCCCCAGCATTTT.

V usage is TRBV5-5 and J usage is TRBJ2-5; 7 bases line up with TRBD1. CDR3 length: 15 residues. Germline-derived CDR1 and CDR2 are SGHKS and YYEKEE (reference sequence). The V segment lost 4 bases and the J segment 7 bases; nucleotides outside the gene matches: 13. CDR3 region: CASSRLGGPGGTQYF. CDR3 bases: TGTGCCAGCAGCCGCCTTGGGGGCCCAGGGGGGACCCAGTACTTC.

With regard to this clone: Other DNA sequences within the sample encode an identical CDR3. This chain links TRBV5-6 with TRBJ1-2; 8 bases map to TRBD1. Trimming cost V 6 bases and J 5 bases; bases outside gene matches: 9. The CDR3 has 14 residues. Germline V gene data show CDR1 as SGHDT and CDR2 as YYEEEE. The CDR3 here is CASTPGQVYYGYTF. The CDR3 region has the DNA TGTGCCAGCACCCCGGGACAGGTTTATTATGGCTACACCTTC.